A single sample is the source of the 5 T cell receptor beta chains below, sequenced in a study of patients and donors after allogeneic stem cell transplantation. MiXCR, run by TCRdb on the RT-PCR reads, gives a single entry per CDR3 protein. Among more than 150,000 distinct CDR3 sequences listed, 24% were seen once. Sequencing was performed on blood, either unsorted or a sorted T cell fraction (not recorded which). The source of these receptors is a human donor who was either an allogeneic HSCT recipient or a stem cell or donor lymphocyte infusion donor (not recorded which). It is not recorded whose cells these are; they may come from a transplant donor.

The rearrangement uses TRBV11-2 and TRBJ2-2; 8 bases are a match to TRBD1. Germline CDR1 reads SGHAT; CDR2 reads FQNNGV. Trimming cost V 1 base and J 4 bases; bases outside gene matches: 5. The CDR3 totals 16 residues. The CDR3 loop is CASSLAPRGRTGELFF. DNA of the CDR3: TGTGCCAGCAGCTTAGCCCCCAGGGGGCGCACCGGGGAGCTGTTTTTT.

A few counts support this clonotype. The chain is built from TRBV12-3 or TRBV12-4 and TRBJ2-2; D possibly corresponds to TRBD1 (5 bases). This CDR3 is 15 amino acids long. V lost 6 bases and J lost 4, with 15 bases in between. As DNA, the CDR3 is TGTGCCAGCAGCAAGAGGACCCAGGGCACCGGGGAGCTGTTTTTT. Translation gives CASSKRTQGTGELFF.

This clonotype was counted only a few times. V is TRBV11-2 and J is TRBJ2-3, with D unresolved. The V end lost 3 bases, the J end lost 2 bases, and 15 bases lay between the germline ends. The CDR3 extends over 16 amino acids. Per germline, CDR1 SGHAT and CDR2 FQNNGV. The CDR3 spells CASSFGIWTFTDTQYF. CDR3 in DNA: TGTGCCAGCAGCTTCGGCATTTGGACGTTCACAGATACGCAGTATTTT.

Here the CDR3 reads CATSDRLAGSSYNEQFF. DNA for the CDR3: TGTGCCACCAGTGATCGACTAGCGGGGTCCTCCTACAATGAGCAGTTCTTC. The rearrangement joins TRBV24-1 to TRBJ2-1, with 11 bases lining up with TRBD2. Germline CDR1 and CDR2: KGHDR and SFDVKD. Trimming removed 3 bases from V and 0 bases from J; junction bases left unmatched: 3. The CDR3 is 17 amino acids.

V and J are TRBV18 and TRBJ1-1; D possibly corresponds to TRBD1 (6 bases). Trimming pared 2 bases from V and 4 bases from J, leaving 20 bases between. Germline V gene lookup returns CDR1 KGHSH and CDR2 LQKENI. This CDR3 has 17 amino acids. The CDR3 loop reads CASSPVRGHGVGTEAFF. For the CDR3, the DNA is TGTGCCAGCTCACCAGTCAGGGGACACGGAGTGGGCACTGAAGCTTTCTTT.